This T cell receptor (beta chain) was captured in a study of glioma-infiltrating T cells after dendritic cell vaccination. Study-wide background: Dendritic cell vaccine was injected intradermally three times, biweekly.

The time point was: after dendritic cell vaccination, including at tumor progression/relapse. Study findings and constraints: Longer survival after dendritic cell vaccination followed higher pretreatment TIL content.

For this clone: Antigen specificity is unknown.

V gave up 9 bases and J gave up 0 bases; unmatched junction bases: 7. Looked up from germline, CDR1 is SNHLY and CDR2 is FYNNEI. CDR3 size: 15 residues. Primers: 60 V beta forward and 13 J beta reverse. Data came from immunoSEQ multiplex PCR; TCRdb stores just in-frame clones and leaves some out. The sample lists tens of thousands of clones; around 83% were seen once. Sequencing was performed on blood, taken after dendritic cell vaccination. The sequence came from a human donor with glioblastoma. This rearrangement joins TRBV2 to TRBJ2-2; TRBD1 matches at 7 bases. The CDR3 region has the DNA TGTGCCAGAAGCCAACAGGGGTCGAACACCGGGGAGCTGTTTTTT. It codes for CARSQQGSNTGELFF. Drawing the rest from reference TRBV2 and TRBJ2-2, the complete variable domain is EPEVTQTPSHQVTQMGQEVILRCVPISNHLYFYWYRQILGQKVEFLVSFYNNEISEKSEIFDDQFSVERPDGSNFTLKIRSTKLEDSAMYFCARSQQGSNTGELFFGEGSRLTVL.